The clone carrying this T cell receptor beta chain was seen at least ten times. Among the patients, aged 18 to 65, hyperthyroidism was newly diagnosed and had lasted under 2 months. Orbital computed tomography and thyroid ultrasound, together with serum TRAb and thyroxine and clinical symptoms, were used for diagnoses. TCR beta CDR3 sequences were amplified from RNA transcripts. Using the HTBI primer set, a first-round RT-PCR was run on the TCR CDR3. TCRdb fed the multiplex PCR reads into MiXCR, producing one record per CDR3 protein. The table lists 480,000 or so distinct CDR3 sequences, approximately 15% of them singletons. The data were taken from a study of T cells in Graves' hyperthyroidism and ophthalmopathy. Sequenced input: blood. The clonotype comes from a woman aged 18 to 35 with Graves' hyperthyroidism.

CDR3 sequence reads: CASSLSLGAEANYGYTF. In DNA form, the CDR3 reads TGCGCCAGCAGCTTGAGTCTTGGGGCAGAAGCTAACTATGGCTACACCTTC. V is TRBV5-1 and J is TRBJ1-2, with D possibly being TRBD1 (5 bases). Trimming stripped 1 base from V and 0 bases from J, with 16 bases between. The CDR3 covers 17 residues. From germline, CDR1 is SGHRS and CDR2 YFSETQ. Full variable domain (rest looked up from reference TRBV5-1 and TRBJ1-2): KAGVTQTPRYLIKTRGQQVTLSCSPISGHRSVSWYQQTPGQGLQFLFEYFSETQRNKGNFPGRFSGRQFSNSRSEMNVSTLELGDSALYLCASSLSLGAEANYGYTFGSGTRLTVV.